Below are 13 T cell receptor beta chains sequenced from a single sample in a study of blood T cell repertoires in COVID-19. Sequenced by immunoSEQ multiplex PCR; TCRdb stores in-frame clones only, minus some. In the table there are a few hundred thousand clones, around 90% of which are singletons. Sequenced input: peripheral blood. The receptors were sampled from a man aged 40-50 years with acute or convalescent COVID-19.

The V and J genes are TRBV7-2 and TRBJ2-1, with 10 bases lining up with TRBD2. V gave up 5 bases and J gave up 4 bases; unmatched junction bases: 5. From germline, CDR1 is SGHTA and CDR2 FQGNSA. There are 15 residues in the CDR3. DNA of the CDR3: TGTGCCAGCAGCCTCGGACTAGCGGCATACAATGAGCAGTTCTTC. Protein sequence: CASSLGLAAYNEQFF. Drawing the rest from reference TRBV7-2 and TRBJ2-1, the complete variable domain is GAGVSQSPSNKVTEKGKDVELRCDPISGHTALYWYRQSLGQGLEFLIYFQGNSAPDKSGLPSDRFSAERTGGSVSTLTIQRTQQEDSAVYLCASSLGLAAYNEQFFGPGTRLTVL.

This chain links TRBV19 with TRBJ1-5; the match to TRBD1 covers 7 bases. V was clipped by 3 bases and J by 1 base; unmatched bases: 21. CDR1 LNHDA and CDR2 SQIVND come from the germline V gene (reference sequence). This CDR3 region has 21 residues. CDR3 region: CASSIRRPDRRYTLSNQPQHF. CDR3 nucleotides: TGTGCCAGTAGTATTAGGAGGCCGGACAGGAGGTATACCTTAAGCAATCAGCCCCAGCATTTT.

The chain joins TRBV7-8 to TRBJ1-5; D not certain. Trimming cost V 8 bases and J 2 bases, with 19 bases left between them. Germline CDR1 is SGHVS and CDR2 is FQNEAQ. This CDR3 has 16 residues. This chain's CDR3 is CASARRAAGGNQPQHF. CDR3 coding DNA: TGTGCCAGCGCCAGACGGGCCGCGGGTGGCAATCAGCCCCAGCATTTT.

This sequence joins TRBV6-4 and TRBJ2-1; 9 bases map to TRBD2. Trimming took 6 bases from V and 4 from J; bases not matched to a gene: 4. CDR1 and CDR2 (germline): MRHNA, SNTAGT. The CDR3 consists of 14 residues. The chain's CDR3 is CASRPSGRYNEQFF. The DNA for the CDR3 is TGTGCCAGCAGACCCAGCGGGAGGTACAATGAGCAGTTCTTC.

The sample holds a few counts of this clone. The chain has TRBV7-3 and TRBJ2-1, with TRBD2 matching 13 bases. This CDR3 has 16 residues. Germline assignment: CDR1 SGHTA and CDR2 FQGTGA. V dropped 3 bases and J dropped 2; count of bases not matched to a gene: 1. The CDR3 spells CASSFGLAGAYNEQFF. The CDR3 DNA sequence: TGTGCCAGCAGCTTCGGACTAGCGGGAGCCTACAATGAGCAGTTCTTC.

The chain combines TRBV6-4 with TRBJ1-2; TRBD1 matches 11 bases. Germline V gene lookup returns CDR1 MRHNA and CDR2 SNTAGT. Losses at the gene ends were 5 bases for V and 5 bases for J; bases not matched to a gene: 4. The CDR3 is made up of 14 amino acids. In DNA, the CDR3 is TGTGCCAGCAGTCCCGGGACAGGGGGGTATGGCTACACCTTC. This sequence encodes CASSPGTGGYGYTF.

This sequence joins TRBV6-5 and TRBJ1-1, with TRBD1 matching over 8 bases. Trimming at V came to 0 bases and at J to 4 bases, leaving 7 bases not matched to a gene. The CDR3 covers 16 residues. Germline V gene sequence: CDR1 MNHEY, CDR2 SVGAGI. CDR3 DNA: TGTGCCAGCAGTTACTCACGAGGACAGGGTGCCACTGAAGCTTTCTTT. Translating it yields CASSYSRGQGATEAFF.

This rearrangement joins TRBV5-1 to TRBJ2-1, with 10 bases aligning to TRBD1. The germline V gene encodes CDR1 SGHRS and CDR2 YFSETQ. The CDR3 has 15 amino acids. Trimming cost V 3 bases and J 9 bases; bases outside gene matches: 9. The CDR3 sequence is CASSSEPGQGSEQFF. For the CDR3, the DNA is TGCGCCAGCAGCTCCGAGCCGGGACAGGGGAGTGAGCAGTTCTTC.

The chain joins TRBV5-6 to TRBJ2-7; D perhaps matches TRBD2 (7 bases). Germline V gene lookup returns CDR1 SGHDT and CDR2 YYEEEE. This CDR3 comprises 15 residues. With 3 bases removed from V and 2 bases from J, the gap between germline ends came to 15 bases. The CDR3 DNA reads TGTGCCAGCAGCTCCAAGGGGGGGCTAACCTACGAGCAGTACTTC. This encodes CASSSKGGLTYEQYF.

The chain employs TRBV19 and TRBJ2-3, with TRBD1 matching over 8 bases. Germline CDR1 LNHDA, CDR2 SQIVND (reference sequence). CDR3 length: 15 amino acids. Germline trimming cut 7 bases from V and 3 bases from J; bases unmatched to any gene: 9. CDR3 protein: CASIGGQGITDTQYF. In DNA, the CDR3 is TGTGCCAGTATAGGCGGACAGGGAATAACAGATACGCAGTATTTT. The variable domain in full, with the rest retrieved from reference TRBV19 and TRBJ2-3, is DGGITQSPKYLFRKEGQNVTLSCEQNLNHDAMYWYRQDPGQGLRLIYYSQIVNDFQKGDIAEGYSVSREKKESFPLTVTSAQKNPTAFYLCASIGGQGITDTQYFGPGTRLTVL.

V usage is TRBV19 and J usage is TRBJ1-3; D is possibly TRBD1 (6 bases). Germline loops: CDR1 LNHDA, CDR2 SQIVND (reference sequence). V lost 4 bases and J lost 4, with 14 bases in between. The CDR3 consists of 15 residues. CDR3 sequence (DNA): TGTGCCAGTAGTACCTTACAGGGTTCCGGAAACACCATATATTTT. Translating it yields CASSTLQGSGNTIYF. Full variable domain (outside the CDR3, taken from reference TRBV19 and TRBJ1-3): DGGITQSPKYLFRKEGQNVTLSCEQNLNHDAMYWYRQDPGQGLRLIYYSQIVNDFQKGDIAEGYSVSREKKESFPLTVTSAQKNPTAFYLCASSTLQGSGNTIYFGEGSWLTVV.

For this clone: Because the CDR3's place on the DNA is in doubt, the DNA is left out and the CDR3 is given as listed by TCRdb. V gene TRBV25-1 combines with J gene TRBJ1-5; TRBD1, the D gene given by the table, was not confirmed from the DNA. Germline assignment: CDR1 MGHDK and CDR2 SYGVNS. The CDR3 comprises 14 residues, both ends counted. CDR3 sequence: CASSTSTGNQPQHF.

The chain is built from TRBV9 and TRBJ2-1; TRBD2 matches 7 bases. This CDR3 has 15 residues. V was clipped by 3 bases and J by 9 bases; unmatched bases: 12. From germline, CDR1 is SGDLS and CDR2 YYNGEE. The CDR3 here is CASSAWDYVLGEQFF. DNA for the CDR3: TGTGCCAGCAGCGCATGGGACTACGTACTTGGTGAGCAGTTCTTC.